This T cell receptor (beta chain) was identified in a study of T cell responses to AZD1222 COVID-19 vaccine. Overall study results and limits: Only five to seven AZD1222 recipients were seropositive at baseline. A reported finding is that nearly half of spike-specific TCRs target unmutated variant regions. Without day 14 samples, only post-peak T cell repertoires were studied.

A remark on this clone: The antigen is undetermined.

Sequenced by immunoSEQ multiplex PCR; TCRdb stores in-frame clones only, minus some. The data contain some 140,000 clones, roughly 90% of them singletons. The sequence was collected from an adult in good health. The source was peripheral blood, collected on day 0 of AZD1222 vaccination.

The CDR3 here is CASSLFRGNEKLFF. CDR3 nucleotide sequence: TGTGCCAGCAGTTTATTTAGGGGGAATGAAAAACTGTTTTTT. The chain has TRBV27 and TRBJ1-4; D might be TRBD1 (6 bases). Germline V CDR1 and CDR2: MNHEY, SMNVEV (reference sequence). This CDR3 contains 14 residues. V dropped 1 base and J dropped 5 bases, with 8 bases sitting between them.